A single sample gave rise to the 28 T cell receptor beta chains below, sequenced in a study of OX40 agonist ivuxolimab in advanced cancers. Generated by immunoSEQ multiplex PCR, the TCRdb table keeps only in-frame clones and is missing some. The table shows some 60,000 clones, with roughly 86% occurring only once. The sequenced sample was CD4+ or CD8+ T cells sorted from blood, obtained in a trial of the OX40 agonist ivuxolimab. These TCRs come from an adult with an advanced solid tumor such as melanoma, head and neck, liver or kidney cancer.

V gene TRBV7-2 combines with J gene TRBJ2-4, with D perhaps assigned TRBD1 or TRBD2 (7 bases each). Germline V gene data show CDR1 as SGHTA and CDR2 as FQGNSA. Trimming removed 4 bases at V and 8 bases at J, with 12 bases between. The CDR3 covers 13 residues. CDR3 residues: CASSSQGGDIQYF. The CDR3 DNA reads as TGTGCCAGCAGCTCCCAGGGGGGGGACATTCAGTACTTC. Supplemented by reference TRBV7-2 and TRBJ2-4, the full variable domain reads GAGVSQSPSNKVTEKGKDVELRCDPISGHTALYWYRQSLGQGLEFLIYFQGNSAPDKSGLPSDRFSAERTGGSVSTLTIQRTQQEDSAVYLCASSSQGGDIQYFGAGTRLSVL.

The CDR3: CASSLQPGELFF. The CDR3 nucleotides read TGTGCCAGCAGCTTACAGCCCGGGGAGCTGTTTTTT. The rearrangement joins TRBV11-3 to TRBJ2-2; D gene ambiguous. Germline lookup yields CDR1 SGHNT and CDR2 YENEEA. The germline V and J ends were trimmed by 2 bases and 6 bases, with 4 bases remaining between them. The CDR3 is made up of 12 amino acids.

CDR3 DNA: TGCGCCAGCAGCTTGGACAGACCATACAATGAGCAGTTCTTC. It encodes CASSLDRPYNEQFF. The rearrangement joins TRBV5-1 to TRBJ2-1; no definite D call. CDR3 length: 14 residues. Trimming cost V 0 bases and J 4 bases, with 8 bases left between them. The V gene's germline CDR1 is SGHRS and CDR2 YFSETQ. The full variable domain, in which reference TRBV5-1 and TRBJ2-1 provide the parts outside the CDR3, is KAGVTQTPRYLIKTRGQQVTLSCSPISGHRSVSWYQQTPGQGLQFLFEYFSETQRNKGNFPGRFSGRQFSNSRSEMNVSTLELGDSALYLCASSLDRPYNEQFFGPGTRLTVL.

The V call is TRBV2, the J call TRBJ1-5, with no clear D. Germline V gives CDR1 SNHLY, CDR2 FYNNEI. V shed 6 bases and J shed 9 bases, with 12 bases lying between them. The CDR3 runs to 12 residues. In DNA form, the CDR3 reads TGTGCCAGCAGGCTCCGAGCGGGGCCCCAGCATTTT. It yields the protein CASRLRAGPQHF. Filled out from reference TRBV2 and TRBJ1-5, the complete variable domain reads EPEVTQTPSHQVTQMGQEVILRCVPISNHLYFYWYRQILGQKVEFLVSFYNNEISEKSEIFDDQFSVERPDGSNFTLKIRSTKLEDSAMYFCASRLRAGPQHFGDGTRLSIL.

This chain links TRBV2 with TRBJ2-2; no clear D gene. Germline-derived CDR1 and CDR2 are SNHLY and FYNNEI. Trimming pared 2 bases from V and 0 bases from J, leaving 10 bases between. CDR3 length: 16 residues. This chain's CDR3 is CASSETRRANTGELFF. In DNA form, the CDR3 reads TGTGCCAGCAGTGAAACGCGGCGCGCGAACACCGGGGAGCTGTTTTTT.

The CDR3 nucleotides read TGCGCCAGCAGTGATAGGAGGCTAGCAGTCTACGAGCAGTACTTC. It yields the protein CASSDRRLAVYEQYF. The gene calls are TRBV10-2 and TRBJ2-7; D may be TRBD2 (5 bases). The V and J ends lost 3 bases and 3 bases respectively, with 15 bases between them. The CDR3 is 15 amino acids. The germline V gene encodes CDR1 WSHSY and CDR2 SAAADI.

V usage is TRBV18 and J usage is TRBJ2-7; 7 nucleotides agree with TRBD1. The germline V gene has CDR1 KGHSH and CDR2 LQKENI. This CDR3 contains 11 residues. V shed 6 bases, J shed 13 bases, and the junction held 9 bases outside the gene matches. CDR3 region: CASSDLGQPYF. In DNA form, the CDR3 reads TGTGCCAGCTCTGACTTGGGACAGCCATACTTC. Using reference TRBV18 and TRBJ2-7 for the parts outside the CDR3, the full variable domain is NAGVMQNPRHLVRRRGQEARLRCSPMKGHSHVYWYRQLPEEGLKFMVYLQKENIIDESGMPKERFSAEFPKEGPSILRIQQVVRGDSAAYFCASSDLGQPYFGPGTRLTVT.

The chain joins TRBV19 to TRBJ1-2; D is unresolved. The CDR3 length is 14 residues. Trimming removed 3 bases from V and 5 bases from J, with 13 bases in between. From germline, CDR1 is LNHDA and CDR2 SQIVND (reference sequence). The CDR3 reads CASSMGHRSYGYTF. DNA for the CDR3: TGTGCCAGTAGTATGGGCCACCGATCTTATGGCTACACCTTC.

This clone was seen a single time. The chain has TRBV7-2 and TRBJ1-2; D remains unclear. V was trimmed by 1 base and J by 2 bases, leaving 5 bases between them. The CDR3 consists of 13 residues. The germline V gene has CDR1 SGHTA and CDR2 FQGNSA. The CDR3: CASSLGINYGYTF. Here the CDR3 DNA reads TGTGCCAGCAGCTTAGGGATCAACTATGGCTACACCTTC.

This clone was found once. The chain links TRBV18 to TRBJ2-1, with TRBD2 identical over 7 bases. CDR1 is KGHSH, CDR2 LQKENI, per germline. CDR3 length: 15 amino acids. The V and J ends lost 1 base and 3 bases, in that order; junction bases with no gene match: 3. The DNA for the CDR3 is TGTGCCAGCTCACCACAAACGGGGGGCTACAATGAGCAGTTCTTC. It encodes CASSPQTGGYNEQFF.

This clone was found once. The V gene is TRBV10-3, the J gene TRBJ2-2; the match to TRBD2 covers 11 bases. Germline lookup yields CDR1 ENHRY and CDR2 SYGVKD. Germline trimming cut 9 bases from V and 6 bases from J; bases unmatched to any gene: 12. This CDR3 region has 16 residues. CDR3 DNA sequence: TGTGCCATTCAGACAGCGACTAGCGGGACCCCCGGGGAGCTGTTTTTT. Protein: CAIQTATSGTPGELFF.

CDR3 region: CASSLELSGNTIYF. CDR3 nucleotide sequence: TGTGCCAGCAGCCTCGAGCTTTCTGGAAACACCATATATTTT. The V gene is TRBV9, the J gene TRBJ1-3, with D uncertain. Germline lookup yields CDR1 SGDLS and CDR2 YYNGEE. This CDR3 comprises 14 residues. The V end was cut by 4 bases, the J end by 1 base, with 9 bases between.

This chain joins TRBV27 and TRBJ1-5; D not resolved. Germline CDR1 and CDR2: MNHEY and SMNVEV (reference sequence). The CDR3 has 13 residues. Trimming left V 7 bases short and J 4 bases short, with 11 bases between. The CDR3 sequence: CASMGSRNQPQHF. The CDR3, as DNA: TGTGCCAGCATGGGATCTAGAAATCAGCCCCAGCATTTT.

Here the CDR3 reads CASSLTLAGSRETQYF. CDR3 bases: TGCGCCAGCAGCTTGACTCTAGCGGGGTCCCGAGAGACCCAGTACTTC. V usage is TRBV5-1 and J usage is TRBJ2-5, with TRBD2 matching 9 bases. The junction had 8 bases not matched to a gene; V was cut back by 1 base and J by 4 bases. The CDR3 consists of 16 residues. Germline CDR1 and CDR2: SGHRS and YFSETQ.

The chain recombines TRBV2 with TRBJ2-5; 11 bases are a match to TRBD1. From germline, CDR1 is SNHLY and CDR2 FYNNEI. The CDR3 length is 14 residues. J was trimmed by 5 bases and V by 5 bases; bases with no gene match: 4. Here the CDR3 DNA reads TGTGCCAGCAGTAAGGACAGGGGGCTGGAGACCCAGTACTTC. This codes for CASSKDRGLETQYF.

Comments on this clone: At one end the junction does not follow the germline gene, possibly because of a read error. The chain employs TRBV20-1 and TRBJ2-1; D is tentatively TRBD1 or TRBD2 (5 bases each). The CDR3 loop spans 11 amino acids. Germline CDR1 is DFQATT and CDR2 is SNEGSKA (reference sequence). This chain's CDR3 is CSARGDNEQFF. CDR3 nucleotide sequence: TGCAGTGCAAGAGGGGATAATGAGCAGTTCTTC.

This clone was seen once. CDR3 protein: CASSGDTGELFF. The CDR3 nucleotides are TGCGCCAGCAGTGGGGACACCGGGGAGCTGTTTTTT. The gene calls are TRBV10-1 and TRBJ2-2, with no clear D. CDR1 is WNHNN and CDR2 is SYGVQD in the germline V gene (reference sequence). CDR3 length: 12 residues. Trimming shortened V by 4 bases and J by 3 bases, and 3 bases separated the two germline ends.

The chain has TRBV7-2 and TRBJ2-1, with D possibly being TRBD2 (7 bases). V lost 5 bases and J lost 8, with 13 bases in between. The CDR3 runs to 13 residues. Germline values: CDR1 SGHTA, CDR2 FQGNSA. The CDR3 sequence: CASSHTGRDEQFF. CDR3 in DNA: TGTGCCAGCAGCCACACAGGGAGGGATGAGCAGTTCTTC. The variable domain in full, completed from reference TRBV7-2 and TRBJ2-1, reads GAGVSQSPSNKVTEKGKDVELRCDPISGHTALYWYRQSLGQGLEFLIYFQGNSAPDKSGLPSDRFSAERTGGSVSTLTIQRTQQEDSAVYLCASSHTGRDEQFFGPGTRLTVL.

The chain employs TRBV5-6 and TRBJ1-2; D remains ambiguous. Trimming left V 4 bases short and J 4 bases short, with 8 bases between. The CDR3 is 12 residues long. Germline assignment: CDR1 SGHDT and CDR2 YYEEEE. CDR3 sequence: CASSGTGYGYTF. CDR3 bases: TGTGCCAGCAGCGGCACGGGCTATGGCTACACCTTC.

CDR3 DNA sequence: TGCGCCAGCAGCAGCTTGCAGGAACAGGGACCAGATACGCAGTATTTT. It encodes CASSSLQEQGPDTQYF. J is TRBJ2-3 and V is TRBV5-1, with D possibly being TRBD1 (6 bases). Trimming stripped 4 bases from V and 4 bases from J, with 19 bases between. Per germline, CDR1 SGHRS and CDR2 YFSETQ. The CDR3 totals 16 residues. Together with reference TRBV5-1 and TRBJ2-3, the CDR3 gives the full variable domain: KAGVTQTPRYLIKTRGQQVTLSCSPISGHRSVSWYQQTPGQGLQFLFEYFSETQRNKGNFPGRFSGRQFSNSRSEMNVSTLELGDSALYLCASSSLQEQGPDTQYFGPGTRLTVL.

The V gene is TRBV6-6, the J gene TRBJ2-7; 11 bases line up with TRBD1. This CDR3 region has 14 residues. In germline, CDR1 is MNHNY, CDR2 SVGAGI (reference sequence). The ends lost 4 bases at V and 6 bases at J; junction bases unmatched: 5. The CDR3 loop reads CASSSGQGGAEQYF. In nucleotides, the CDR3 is TGTGCCAGCAGTTCGGGACAGGGGGGAGCCGAGCAGTACTTC.

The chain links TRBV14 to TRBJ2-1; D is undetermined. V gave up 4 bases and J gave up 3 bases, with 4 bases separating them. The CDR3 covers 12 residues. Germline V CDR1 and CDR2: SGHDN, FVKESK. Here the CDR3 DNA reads TGTGCCAGCAGCCGAAACTACAATGAGCAGTTCTTC. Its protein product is CASSRNYNEQFF. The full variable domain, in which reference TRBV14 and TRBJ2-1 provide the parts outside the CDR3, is EAGVTQFPSHSVIEKGQTVTLRCDPISGHDNLYWYRRVMGKEIKFLLHFVKESKQDESGMPNNRFLAERTGGTYSTLKVQPAELEDSGVYFCASSRNYNEQFFGPGTRLTVL.

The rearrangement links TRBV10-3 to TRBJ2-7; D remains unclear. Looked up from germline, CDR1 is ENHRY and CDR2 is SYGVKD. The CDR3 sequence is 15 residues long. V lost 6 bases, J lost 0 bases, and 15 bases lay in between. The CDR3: CAISMGSVFSYEQYF. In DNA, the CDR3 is TGTGCCATCAGCATGGGATCGGTGTTCTCCTACGAGCAGTACTTC.

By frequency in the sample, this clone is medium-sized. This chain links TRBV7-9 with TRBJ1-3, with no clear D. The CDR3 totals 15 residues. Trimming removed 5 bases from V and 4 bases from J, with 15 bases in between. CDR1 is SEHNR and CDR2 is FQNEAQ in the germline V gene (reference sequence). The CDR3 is CASSPKLRVGNTIYF. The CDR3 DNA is TGTGCCAGCAGCCCAAAGCTGAGGGTGGGAAACACCATATATTTT.

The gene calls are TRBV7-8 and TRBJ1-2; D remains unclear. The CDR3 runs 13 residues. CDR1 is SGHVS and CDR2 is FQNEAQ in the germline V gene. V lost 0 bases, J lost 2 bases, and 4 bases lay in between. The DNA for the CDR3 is TGTGCCAGCAGCTTAGCGGGAAACTATGGCTACACCTTC. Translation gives CASSLAGNYGYTF.

CDR3 residues: CASSLEGLDTEAFF. The CDR3 DNA reads TGTGCCAGCAGCTTGGAAGGCCTGGACACTGAAGCTTTCTTT. The V call is TRBV5-6, the J call TRBJ1-1; D remains ambiguous. The V end lost 0 bases, the J end lost 3 bases, and 9 bases lay between the germline ends. Germline CDR1 and CDR2: SGHDT and YYEEEE. There are 14 residues in the CDR3.

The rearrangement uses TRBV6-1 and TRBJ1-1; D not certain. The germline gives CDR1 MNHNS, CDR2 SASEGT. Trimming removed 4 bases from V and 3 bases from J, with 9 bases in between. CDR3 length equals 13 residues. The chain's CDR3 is CASSAGSYTEAFF. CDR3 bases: TGTGCCAGCAGTGCGGGCAGCTACACTGAAGCTTTCTTT.

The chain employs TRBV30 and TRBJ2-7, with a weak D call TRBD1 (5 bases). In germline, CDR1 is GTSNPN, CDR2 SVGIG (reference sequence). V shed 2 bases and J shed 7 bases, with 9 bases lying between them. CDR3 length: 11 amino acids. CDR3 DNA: TGTGCCTGGAGTCCAGGGCCGGAGCAGTACTTC. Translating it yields CAWSPGPEQYF.